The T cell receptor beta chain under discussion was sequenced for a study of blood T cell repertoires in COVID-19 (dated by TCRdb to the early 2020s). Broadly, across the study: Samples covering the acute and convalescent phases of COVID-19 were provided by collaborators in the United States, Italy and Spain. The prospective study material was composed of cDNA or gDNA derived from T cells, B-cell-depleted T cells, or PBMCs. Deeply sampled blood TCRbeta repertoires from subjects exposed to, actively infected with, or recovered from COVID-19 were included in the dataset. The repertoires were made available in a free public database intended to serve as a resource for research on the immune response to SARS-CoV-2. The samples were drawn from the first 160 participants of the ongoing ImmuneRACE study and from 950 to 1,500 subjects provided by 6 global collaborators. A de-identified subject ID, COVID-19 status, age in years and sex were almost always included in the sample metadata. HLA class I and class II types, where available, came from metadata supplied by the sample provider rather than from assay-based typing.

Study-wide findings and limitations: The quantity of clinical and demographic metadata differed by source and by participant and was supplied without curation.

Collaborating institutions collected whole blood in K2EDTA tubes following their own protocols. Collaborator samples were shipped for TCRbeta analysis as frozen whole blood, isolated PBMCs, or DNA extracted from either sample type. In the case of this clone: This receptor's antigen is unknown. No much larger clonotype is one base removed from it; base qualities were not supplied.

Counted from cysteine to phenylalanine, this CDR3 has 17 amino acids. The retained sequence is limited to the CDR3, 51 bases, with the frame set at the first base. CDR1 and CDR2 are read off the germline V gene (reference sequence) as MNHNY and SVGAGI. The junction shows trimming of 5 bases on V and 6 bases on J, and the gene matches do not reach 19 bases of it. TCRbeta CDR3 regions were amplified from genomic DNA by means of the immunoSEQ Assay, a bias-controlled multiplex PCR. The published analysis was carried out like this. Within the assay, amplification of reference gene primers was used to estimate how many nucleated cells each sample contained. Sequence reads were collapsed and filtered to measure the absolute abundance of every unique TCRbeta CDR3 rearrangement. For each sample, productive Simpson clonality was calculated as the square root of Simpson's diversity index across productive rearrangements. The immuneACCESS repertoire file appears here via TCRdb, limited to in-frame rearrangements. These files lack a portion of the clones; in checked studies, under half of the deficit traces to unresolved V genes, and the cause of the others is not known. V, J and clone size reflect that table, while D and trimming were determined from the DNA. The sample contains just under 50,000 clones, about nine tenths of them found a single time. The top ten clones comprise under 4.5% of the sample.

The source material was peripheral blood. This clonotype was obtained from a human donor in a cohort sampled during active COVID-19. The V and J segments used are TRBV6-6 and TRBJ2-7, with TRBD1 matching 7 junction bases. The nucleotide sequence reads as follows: TGTGCCAGCAGTCCTAAATCCGGGACAGCCACTACTAGCGAGCAGTACTTC. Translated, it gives CASSPKSGTATTSEQYF.